The clone carrying this T cell receptor (beta chain) was observed a few times. Its cognate antigen is unknown. The sample comes from a study of T cells after yellow fever vaccination. J was trimmed by 8 bases and V by 7 bases; bases with no gene match: 8. Per germline, CDR1 SEHNR and CDR2 FQNEAQ (reference sequence). The CDR3 length is 14 residues. The study's findings and limits: Just a small share of clonotypes turned up in the CD4 compartment as well as the CD8 compartment. Reappearing after the booster were most of the clones from primary vaccination (96% CD4, 70% to 90% CD8).

A universal primer site and UMIs were added as TCR cDNA was made by 5'RACE template switching. TCRdb re-called the 5' RACE reads with MiXCR, one entry per CDR3 protein. The sample includes about 500,000 distinct CDR3 sequences, around a sixth of them seen just once. The chain has TRBV7-9 and TRBJ1-4, with TRBD1 matching 9 bases. Sequencing used PBMCs, obtained 5 to 6 days after the first yellow fever vaccination. The TCR was taken from a man younger than 30 who received the YFV17D yellow fever vaccine. Written as DNA, the CDR3 is TGTGCCAGCACCCCCGGGACAGGGACCGAAAAACTGTTTTTT. Protein product: CASTPGTGTEKLFF. Looking up the rest from reference TRBV7-9 and TRBJ1-4 gives the full variable domain: DTGVSQNPRHKITKRGQNVTFRCDPISEHNRLYWYRQTLGQGPEFLTYFQNEAQLEKSRLLSDRFSAERPKGSFSTLEIQRTEQGDSAMYLCASTPGTGTEKLFFGSGTQLSVL.